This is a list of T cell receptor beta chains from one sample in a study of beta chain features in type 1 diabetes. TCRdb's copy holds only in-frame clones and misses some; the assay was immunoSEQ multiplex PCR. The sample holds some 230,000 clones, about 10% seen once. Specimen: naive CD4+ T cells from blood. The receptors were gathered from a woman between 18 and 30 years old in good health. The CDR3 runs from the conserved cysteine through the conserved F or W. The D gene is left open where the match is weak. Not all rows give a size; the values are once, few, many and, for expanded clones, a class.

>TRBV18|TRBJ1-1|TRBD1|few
CASSPGTAAEAFF
TGTGCCAGCTCACCAGGGACAGCGGCAGAAGCTTTCTTT
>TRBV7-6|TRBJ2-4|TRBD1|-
CASSEGTGGNIQYF
TGTGCCAGCAGCGAAGGGACAGGGGGGAACATTCAGTACTTC
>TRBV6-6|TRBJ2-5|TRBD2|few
CASTGKRGGETQYF
TGTGCCAGCACCGGGAAGCGGGGGGGAGAGACCCAGTACTTC
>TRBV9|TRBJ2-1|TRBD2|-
CASSAGLAGNEQFF
TGTGCCAGCAGCGCAGGACTAGCGGGAAATGAGCAGTTCTTC
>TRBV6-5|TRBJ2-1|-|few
CASSYREVQFF
TGTGCCAGCAGTTACCGGGAAGTTCAGTTCTTC
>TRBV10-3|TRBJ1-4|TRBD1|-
CATGQGVRSATNEKLFF
TGTGCCACAGGACAGGGTGTTCGGTCTGCAACTAATGAAAAACTGTTTTTT
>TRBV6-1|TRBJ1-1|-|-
CASSDRRNTEAFF
TGTGCCAGCAGTGACCGGAGGAACACTGAAGCTTTCTTT
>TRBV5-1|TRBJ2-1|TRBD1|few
CASSLSPGQGSYNEQFF
TGCGCCAGCAGCTTGTCCCCCGGACAGGGCTCCTACAATGAGCAGTTCTTC
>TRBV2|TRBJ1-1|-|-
CASSEADEAFF
TGTGCCAGCAGTGAGGCTGATGAAGCTTTCTTT
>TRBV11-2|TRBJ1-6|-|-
CASSLGGRGYNSPLHF
TGTGCCAGCAGCTTAGGTGGCAGGGGATATAATTCACCCCTCCACTTT
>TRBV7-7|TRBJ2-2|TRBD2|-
CASSLARAGDTGELFF
TGTGCCAGCAGCTTAGCTCGGGCGGGGGACACCGGGGAGCTGTTTTTT
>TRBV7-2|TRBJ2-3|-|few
CASSFVQSTDTQYF
TGTGCCAGCAGCTTTGTACAGAGCACAGATACGCAGTATTTT
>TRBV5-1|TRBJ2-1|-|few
CASSPALGTYNEQFF
TGCGCCAGCAGTCCCGCCCTCGGGACCTACAATGAGCAGTTCTTC
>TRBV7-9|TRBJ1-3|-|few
CASSPGTFGNTIYF
TGTGCCAGCAGCCCAGGGACTTTTGGAAACACCATATATTTT
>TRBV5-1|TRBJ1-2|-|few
CASSPRAGANYGYTF
TGCGCCAGCAGCCCGCGGGCAGGGGCGAACTATGGCTACACCTTC
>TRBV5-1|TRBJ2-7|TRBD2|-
CASSRGTSGSLIGSYEQYF
TGCGCCAGCAGCCGGGGGACTAGCGGGAGTTTAATCGGTTCCTACGAGCAGTACTTC
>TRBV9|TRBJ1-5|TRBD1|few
CASSVGDRDNQPQHF
TGTGCCAGCAGCGTAGGGGACAGGGACAATCAGCCCCAGCATTTT
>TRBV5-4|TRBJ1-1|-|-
CASSLGSNTEAFF
TGTGCCAGCAGCTTGGGGAGTAACACTGAAGCTTTCTTT